This is a list of T cell receptor beta chains from one sample in a study of blood T cell repertoires in COVID-19. Assay used: immunoSEQ multiplex PCR; TCRdb lists only in-frame clones, some missing. The data show about 350,000 clones, almost 90% seen once. The specimen was peripheral blood. Source of these receptors: an older woman with COVID-19, enrolled during active disease. Both conserved end residues are part of each CDR3.

cdr3_length: 14; j_call: TRBJ1-4; v_call: TRBV5-1; cdr3_aa: CASSFGGFGEKLFF
cdr3_length: 15; j_call: TRBJ1-3; v_call: TRBV7-9; cdr3_aa: CASSTSGISGNTIYF
cdr3_length: 16; j_call: TRBJ2-7; v_call: TRBV12-5; cdr3_aa: CASGLVLASGGHEQYF
cdr3_length: 13; j_call: TRBJ1-5; v_call: TRBV28; cdr3_aa: CASRYRVIQPQHF
cdr3_length: 14; j_call: TRBJ1-6; v_call: TRBV28; cdr3_aa: CASSYSPYNSPLHF
cdr3_length: 13; j_call: TRBJ1-1; v_call: TRBV5-1; cdr3_aa: CASSLGRGTEAFF
cdr3_length: 12; j_call: TRBJ1-2; v_call: TRBV12-3/TRBV12-4; cdr3_aa: CASTLGNYGYTF
cdr3_length: 15; j_call: TRBJ1-4; v_call: TRBV10-3; cdr3_aa: CAISEREGVDEKLFF
cdr3_length: 12; j_call: TRBJ1-2; v_call: TRBV5-1; cdr3_aa: CASSLGADGYTF
cdr3_length: 16; j_call: TRBJ2-5; v_call: TRBV5-1; cdr3_aa: CASSWGTSGVQETQYF
cdr3_length: 12; j_call: TRBJ1-2; v_call: TRBV5-8; cdr3_aa: CASISGREGYTF
cdr3_length: 16; j_call: TRBJ1-5; v_call: TRBV5-8; cdr3_aa: CASSLVGQGVDQPQHF
cdr3_length: 11; j_call: TRBJ2-7; v_call: TRBV3-1/TRBV3-2; cdr3_aa: CASSQRSEQYF
cdr3_length: 12; j_call: TRBJ1-2; v_call: TRBV12-3/TRBV12-4; cdr3_aa: CASSRGTGGYTF
cdr3_length: 15; j_call: TRBJ2-7; v_call: TRBV19; cdr3_aa: CASSWGTGGSYEQYF
cdr3_length: 13; j_call: TRBJ1-2; v_call: TRBV30; cdr3_aa: CAWSVTELHGYTF
cdr3_length: 15; j_call: TRBJ2-1; v_call: TRBV7-8; cdr3_aa: CASRLRGGSRNEQFF
cdr3_length: 13; j_call: TRBJ1-6; v_call: TRBV6-5; cdr3_aa: CASGGSQGSPLHF
cdr3_length: 15; j_call: TRBJ2-5; v_call: TRBV19; cdr3_aa: CASSISSGAQETQYF
cdr3_length: 16; j_call: TRBJ1-4; v_call: TRBV28; cdr3_aa: CASSSFTGTDNEKLFF
cdr3_length: 15; j_call: TRBJ2-4; v_call: TRBV3-1/TRBV3-2; cdr3_aa: CASSSRGGEGNIQYF
cdr3_length: 13; j_call: TRBJ1-1; v_call: TRBV3-1/TRBV3-2; cdr3_aa: CASSRLRDTEAFF
cdr3_length: 17; j_call: TRBJ2-1; v_call: TRBV5-6; cdr3_aa: CASSPGLAGGPGNEQFF
cdr3_length: 12; j_call: TRBJ1-2; v_call: TRBV30; cdr3_aa: CAWSEGGGGYTF
cdr3_length: 15; j_call: TRBJ1-2; v_call: TRBV6-5; cdr3_aa: CASSYSRQGRTGYTF
cdr3_length: 15; j_call: TRBJ1-4; v_call: TRBV18; cdr3_aa: CASSPQTGNNEKLFF
cdr3_length: 13; j_call: TRBJ1-2; v_call: TRBV10-3; cdr3_aa: CAITPQTNYGYTF
cdr3_length: 15; j_call: TRBJ2-1; v_call: TRBV6-5; cdr3_aa: CASIAGAYSYNEQFF
cdr3_length: 16; j_call: TRBJ2-3; v_call: TRBV10-1; cdr3_aa: CASSGRSGGDTDTQYF
cdr3_length: 15; j_call: TRBJ1-2; v_call: TRBV19; cdr3_aa: CASTPGAILNYGYTF
cdr3_length: 13; j_call: TRBJ2-5; v_call: TRBV7-2; cdr3_aa: CASSSQGPETQYF
cdr3_length: 14; j_call: TRBJ2-7; v_call: TRBV3-1/TRBV3-2; cdr3_aa: CASSTGQGVYEQYF
cdr3_length: 16; j_call: TRBJ1-3; v_call: TRBV7-2; cdr3_aa: CASSLGAGLPGNTIYF
cdr3_length: 19; j_call: TRBJ2-6; v_call: TRBV9; cdr3_aa: CASSADRDRGNFGANVLTF
cdr3_length: 15; j_call: TRBJ1-6; v_call: TRBV13; cdr3_aa: CASSTGQSSNSPLHF
cdr3_length: 11; j_call: TRBJ1-2; v_call: TRBV12-3/TRBV12-4; cdr3_aa: CASSTGRGYTF
cdr3_length: 17; j_call: TRBJ1-2; v_call: TRBV19; cdr3_aa: CASSVRDRINSNYGYTF
cdr3_length: 14; j_call: TRBJ1-2; v_call: TRBV10-3; cdr3_aa: CAISNQENSYGYTF
cdr3_length: 16; j_call: TRBJ2-1; v_call: TRBV14; cdr3_aa: CASSPRLGLGPNEQFF
cdr3_length: 14; j_call: TRBJ1-2; v_call: TRBV11-3; cdr3_aa: CASSSRQGRSGYTF
cdr3_length: 11; j_call: TRBJ2-5; v_call: TRBV20-1; cdr3_aa: CSGAGQETQYF
cdr3_length: 15; j_call: TRBJ1-2; v_call: TRBV5-4; cdr3_aa: CASSLVEGSDYGYTF